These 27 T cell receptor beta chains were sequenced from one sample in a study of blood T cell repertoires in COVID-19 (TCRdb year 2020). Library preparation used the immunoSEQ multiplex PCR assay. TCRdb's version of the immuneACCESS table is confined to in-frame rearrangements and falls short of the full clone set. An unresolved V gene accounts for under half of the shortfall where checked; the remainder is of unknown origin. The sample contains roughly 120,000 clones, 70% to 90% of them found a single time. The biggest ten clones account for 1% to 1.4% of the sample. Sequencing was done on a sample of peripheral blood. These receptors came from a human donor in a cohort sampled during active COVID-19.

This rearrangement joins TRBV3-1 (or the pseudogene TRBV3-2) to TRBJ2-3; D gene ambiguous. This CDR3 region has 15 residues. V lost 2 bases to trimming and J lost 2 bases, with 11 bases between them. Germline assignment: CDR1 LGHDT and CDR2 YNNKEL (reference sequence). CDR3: CASSQPTILTDTQYF. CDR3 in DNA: TGTGCCAGCAGCCAACCCACTATCCTCACAGATACGCAGTATTTT.

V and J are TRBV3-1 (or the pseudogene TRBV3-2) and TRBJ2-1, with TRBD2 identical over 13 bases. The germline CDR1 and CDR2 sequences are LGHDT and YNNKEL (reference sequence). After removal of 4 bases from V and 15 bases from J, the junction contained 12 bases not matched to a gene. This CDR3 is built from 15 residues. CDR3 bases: TGTGCCAGCAGCCCCCTGTCCACTAGCGGGAGGGTGGTGTTCTTC. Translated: CASSPLSTSGRVVFF.

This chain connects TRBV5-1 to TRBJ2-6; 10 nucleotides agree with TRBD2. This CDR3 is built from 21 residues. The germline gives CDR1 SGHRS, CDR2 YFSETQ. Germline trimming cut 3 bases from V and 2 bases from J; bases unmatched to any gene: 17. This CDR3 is CASSSQPPSSGRATGANVLTF. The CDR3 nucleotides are TGCGCCAGCAGCTCCCAACCACCTTCAAGCGGGAGGGCCACTGGGGCCAACGTCCTGACTTTC.

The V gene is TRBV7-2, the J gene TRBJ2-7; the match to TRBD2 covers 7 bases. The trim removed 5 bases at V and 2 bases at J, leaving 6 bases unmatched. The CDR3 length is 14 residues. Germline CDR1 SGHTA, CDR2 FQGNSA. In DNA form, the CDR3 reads TGTGCCAGCAGCCTCACTAGCGAGCCCTACGAGCAGTACTTC. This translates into CASSLTSEPYEQYF. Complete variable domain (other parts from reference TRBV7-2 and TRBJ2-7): GAGVSQSPSNKVTEKGKDVELRCDPISGHTALYWYRQSLGQGLEFLIYFQGNSAPDKSGLPSDRFSAERTGGSVSTLTIQRTQQEDSAVYLCASSLTSEPYEQYFGPGTRLTVT.

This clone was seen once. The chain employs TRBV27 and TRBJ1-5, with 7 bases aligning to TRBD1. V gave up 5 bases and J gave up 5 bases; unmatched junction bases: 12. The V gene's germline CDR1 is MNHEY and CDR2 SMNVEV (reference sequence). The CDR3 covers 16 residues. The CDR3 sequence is CASSGLTGPLHQPQHF. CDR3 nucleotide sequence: TGTGCCAGCAGTGGCCTGACAGGGCCCCTCCATCAGCCCCAGCATTTT.

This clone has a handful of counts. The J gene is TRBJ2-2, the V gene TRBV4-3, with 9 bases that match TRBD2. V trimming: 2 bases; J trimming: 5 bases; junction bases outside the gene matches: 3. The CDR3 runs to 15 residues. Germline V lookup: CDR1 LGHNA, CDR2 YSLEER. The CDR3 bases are TGCGCCAGCAGCCAATTCCTAGCGGGAACCGGGGAGCTGTTTTTT. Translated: CASSQFLAGTGELFF.

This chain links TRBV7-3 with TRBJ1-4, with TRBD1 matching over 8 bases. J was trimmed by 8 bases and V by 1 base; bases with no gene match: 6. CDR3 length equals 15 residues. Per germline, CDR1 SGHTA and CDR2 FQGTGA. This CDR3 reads CASSLMGGTGEKLFF. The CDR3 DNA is TGTGCCAGCAGCTTAATGGGGGGGACAGGAGAAAAACTGTTTTTT. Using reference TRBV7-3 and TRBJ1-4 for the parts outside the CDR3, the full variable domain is GAGVSQTPSNKVTEKGKYVELRCDPISGHTALYWYRQSLGQGPEFLIYFQGTGAADDSGLPNDRFFAVRPEGSVSTLKIQRTERGDSAVYLCASSLMGGTGEKLFFGSGTQLSVL.

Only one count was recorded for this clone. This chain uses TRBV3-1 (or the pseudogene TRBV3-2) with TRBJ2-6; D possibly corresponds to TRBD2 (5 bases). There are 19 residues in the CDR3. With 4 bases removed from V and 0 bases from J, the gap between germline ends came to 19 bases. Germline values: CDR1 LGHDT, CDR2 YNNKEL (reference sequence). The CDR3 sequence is CASSRVGGVSLSGANVLTF. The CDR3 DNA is TGTGCCAGCAGCCGAGTCGGAGGCGTCTCTCTCTCTGGGGCCAACGTCCTGACTTTC.

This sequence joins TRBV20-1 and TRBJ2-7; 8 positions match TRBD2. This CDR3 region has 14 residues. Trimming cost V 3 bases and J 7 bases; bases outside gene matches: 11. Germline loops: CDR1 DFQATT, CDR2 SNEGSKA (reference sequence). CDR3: CSASASGSHLEQYF. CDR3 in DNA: TGCAGTGCTAGTGCGAGCGGGAGCCACTTGGAGCAGTACTTC.

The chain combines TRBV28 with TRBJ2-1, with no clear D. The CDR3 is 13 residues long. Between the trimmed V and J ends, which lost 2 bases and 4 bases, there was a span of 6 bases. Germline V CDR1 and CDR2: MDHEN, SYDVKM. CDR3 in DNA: TGTGCCAGCAGTTTAGTCAGGTACAATGAGCAGTTCTTC. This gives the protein CASSLVRYNEQFF.

This chain's CDR3 is CASSQEGGNYGYTF. CDR3 DNA: TGTGCCAGCAGCCAAGAGGGAGGGAACTATGGCTACACCTTC. The chain employs TRBV4-2 and TRBJ1-2; no clear D. The CDR3 is made up of 14 amino acids. Germline V gives CDR1 LGHNA, CDR2 YNFKEQ. Trimming removed 0 bases from V and 2 bases from J, with 7 bases in between.

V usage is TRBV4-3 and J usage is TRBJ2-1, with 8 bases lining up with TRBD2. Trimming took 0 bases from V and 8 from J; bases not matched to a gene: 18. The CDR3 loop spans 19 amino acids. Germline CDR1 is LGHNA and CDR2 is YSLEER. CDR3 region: CASSQDQGPGSGVDDEQFF. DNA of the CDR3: TGCGCCAGCAGCCAAGATCAGGGGCCCGGTAGCGGGGTAGATGATGAGCAGTTCTTC.

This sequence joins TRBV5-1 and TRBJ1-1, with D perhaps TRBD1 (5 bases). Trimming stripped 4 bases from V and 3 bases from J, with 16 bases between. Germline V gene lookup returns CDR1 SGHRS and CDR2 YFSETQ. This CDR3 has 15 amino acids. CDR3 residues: CASSPLGPGDTEAFF. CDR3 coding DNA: TGCGCCAGCAGCCCACTGGGCCCGGGGGACACTGAAGCTTTCTTT.

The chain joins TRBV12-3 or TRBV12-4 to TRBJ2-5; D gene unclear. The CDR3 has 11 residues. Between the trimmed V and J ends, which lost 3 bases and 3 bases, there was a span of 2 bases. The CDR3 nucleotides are TGTGCCAGCAGTTTTAAAGAGACCCAGTACTTC. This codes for CASSFKETQYF.

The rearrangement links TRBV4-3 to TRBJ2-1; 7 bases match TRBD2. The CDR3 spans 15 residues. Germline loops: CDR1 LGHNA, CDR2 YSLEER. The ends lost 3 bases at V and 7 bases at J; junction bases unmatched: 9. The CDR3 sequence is CASSQAGGIGNEQFF. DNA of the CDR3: TGCGCCAGCAGCCAGGCCGGGGGGATAGGGAATGAGCAGTTCTTC.

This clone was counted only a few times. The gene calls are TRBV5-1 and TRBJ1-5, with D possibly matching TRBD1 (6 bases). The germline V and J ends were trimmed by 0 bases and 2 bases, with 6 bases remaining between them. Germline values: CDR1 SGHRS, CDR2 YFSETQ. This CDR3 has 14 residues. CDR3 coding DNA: TGCGCCAGCAGCTTGGACAGGGGCAATCAGCCCCAGCATTTT. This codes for CASSLDRGNQPQHF.

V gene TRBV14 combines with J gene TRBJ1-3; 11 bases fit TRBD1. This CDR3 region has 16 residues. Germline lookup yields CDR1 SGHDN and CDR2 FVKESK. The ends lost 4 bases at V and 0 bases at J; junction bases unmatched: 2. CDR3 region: CASSRDRGSSGNTIYF. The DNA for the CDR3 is TGTGCCAGCAGCCGGGACAGGGGGAGCTCTGGAAACACCATATATTTT. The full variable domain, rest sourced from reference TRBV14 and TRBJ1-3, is EAGVTQFPSHSVIEKGQTVTLRCDPISGHDNLYWYRRVMGKEIKFLLHFVKESKQDESGMPNNRFLAERTGGTYSTLKVQPAELEDSGVYFCASSRDRGSSGNTIYFGEGSWLTVV.

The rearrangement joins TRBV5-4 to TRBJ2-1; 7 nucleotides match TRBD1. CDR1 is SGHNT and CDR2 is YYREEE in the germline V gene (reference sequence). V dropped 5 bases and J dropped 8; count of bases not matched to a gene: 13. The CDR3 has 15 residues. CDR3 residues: CASRRMRGPPHEQFF. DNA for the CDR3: TGTGCCAGCAGACGAATGAGGGGGCCCCCCCATGAGCAGTTCTTC.

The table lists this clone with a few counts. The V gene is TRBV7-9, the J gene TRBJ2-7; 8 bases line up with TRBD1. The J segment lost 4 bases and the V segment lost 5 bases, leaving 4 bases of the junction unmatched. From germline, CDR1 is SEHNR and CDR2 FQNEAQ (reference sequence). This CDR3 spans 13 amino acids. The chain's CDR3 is CASSRQGRYEQYF. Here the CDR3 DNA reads TGTGCCAGCAGCAGACAGGGGAGGTACGAGCAGTACTTC.

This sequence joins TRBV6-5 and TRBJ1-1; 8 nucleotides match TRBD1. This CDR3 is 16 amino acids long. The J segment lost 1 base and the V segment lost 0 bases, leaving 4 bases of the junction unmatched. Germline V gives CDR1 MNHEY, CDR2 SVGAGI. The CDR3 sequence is CASSYSFGQGNTEAFF. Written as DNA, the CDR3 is TGTGCCAGCAGTTACTCGTTCGGACAGGGGAACACTGAAGCTTTCTTT.

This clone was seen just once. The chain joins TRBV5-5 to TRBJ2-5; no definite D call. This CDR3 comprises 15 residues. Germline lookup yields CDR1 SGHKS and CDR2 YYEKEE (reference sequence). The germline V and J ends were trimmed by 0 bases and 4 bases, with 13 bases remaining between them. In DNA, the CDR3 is TGTGCCAGCAGCTTGGGAGATGCCTTGGTAGAGACCCAGTACTTC. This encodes CASSLGDALVETQYF.

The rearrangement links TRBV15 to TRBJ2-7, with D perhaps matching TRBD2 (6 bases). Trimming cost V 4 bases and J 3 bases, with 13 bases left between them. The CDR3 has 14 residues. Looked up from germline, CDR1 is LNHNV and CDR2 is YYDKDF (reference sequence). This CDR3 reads CATSKLEGFYEQYF. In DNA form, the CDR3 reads TGTGCCACCAGCAAGCTGGAGGGATTCTACGAGCAGTACTTC.

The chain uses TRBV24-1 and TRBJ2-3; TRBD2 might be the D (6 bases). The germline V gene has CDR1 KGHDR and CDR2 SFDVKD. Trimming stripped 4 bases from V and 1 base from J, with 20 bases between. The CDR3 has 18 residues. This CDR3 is CATSDPTRGLAGTDTQYF. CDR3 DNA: TGTGCCACCAGTGACCCGACCCGGGGGTTAGCAGGCACAGATACGCAGTATTTT.

The CDR3 DNA reads TGCGCCAGCAGCCAAGACGGGGTTGGTAGTCAGCCCCAGCATTTT. Residues: CASSQDGVGSQPQHF. The chain is built from TRBV4-3 and TRBJ1-5; D ambiguous. Germline V gene lookup returns CDR1 LGHNA and CDR2 YSLEER. The CDR3 runs 15 residues. V lost 0 bases, J lost 6 bases, and 12 bases lay in between.

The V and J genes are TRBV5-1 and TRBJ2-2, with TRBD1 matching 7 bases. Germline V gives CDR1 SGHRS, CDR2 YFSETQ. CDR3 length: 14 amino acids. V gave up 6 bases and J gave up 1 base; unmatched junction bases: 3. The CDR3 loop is CASTGQQNTGELFF. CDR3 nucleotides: TGCGCCAGCACGGGACAGCAGAACACCGGGGAGCTGTTTTTT.

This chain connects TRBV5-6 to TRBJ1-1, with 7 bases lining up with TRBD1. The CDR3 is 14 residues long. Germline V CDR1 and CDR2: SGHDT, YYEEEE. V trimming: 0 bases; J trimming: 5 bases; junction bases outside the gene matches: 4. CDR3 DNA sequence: TGTGCCAGCAGCTTGGGGCAGGACAGGACTGAAGCTTTCTTT. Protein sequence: CASSLGQDRTEAFF.

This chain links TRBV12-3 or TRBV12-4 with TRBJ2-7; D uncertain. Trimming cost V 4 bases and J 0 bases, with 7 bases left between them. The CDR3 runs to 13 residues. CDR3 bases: TGTGCCAGCAGTTGGAGCAGCTCCTACGAGCAGTACTTC. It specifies CASSWSSSYEQYF.